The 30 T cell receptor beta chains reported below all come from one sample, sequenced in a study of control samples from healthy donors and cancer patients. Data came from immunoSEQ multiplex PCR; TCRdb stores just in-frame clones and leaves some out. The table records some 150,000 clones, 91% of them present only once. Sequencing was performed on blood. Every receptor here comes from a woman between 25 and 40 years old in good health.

The CDR3 nucleotides read TGTGCCTGGAGTCCATCGACTAGCGGGGAGCAGTACTTC. Its protein is CAWSPSTSGEQYF. The chain carries TRBV30 and TRBJ2-7, with 10 positions matching TRBD2. The length of the CDR3 is 13 residues. The germline V gene encodes CDR1 GTSNPN and CDR2 SVGIG (reference sequence). With 2 bases clipped from V and 7 bases from J, the junction kept 5 bases outside the gene matches.

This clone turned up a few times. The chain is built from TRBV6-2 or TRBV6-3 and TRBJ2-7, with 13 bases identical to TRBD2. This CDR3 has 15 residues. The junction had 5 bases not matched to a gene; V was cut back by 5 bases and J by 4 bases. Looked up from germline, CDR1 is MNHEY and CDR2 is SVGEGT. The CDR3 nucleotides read TGTGCCAGCAGTGCCGGACTAGCGGGAGCATACGAGCAGTACTTC. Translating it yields CASSAGLAGAYEQYF.

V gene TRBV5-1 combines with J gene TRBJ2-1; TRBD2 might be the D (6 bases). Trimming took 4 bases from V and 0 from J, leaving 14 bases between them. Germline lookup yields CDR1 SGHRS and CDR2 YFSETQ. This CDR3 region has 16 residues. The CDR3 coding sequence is TGCGCCAGCAGCGAAATAGCGGATAGCTCCTACAATGAGCAGTTCTTC. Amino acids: CASSEIADSSYNEQFF.

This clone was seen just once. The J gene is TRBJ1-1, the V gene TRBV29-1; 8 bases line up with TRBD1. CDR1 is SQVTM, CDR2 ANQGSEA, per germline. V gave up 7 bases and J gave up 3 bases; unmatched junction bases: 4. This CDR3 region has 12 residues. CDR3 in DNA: TGCAGCGCGGACAGGGAAGACACTGAAGCTTTCTTT. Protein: CSADREDTEAFF.

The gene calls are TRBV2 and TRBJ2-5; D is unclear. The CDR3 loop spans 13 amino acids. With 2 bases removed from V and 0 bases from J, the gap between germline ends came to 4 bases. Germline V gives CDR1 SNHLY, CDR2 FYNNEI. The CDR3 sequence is CASSEPNQETQYF. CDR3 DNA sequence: TGTGCCAGCAGTGAACCGAACCAAGAGACCCAGTACTTC.

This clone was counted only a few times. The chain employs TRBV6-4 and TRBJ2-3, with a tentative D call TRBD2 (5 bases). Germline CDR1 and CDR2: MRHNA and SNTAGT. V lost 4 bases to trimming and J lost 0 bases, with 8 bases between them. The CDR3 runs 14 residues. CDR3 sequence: CASSGGGSTDTQYF. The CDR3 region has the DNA TGTGCCAGCAGTGGCGGAGGTAGCACAGATACGCAGTATTTT.

CDR3: CASSLGGKLFF. For the CDR3, the DNA is TGTGCCAGCAGTTTAGGAGGAAAACTGTTTTTT. The J gene is TRBJ1-4, the V gene TRBV27; D not certain. V was clipped by 2 bases and J by 10 bases, with 5 bases between them. Germline-derived CDR1 and CDR2 are MNHEY and SMNVEV (reference sequence). This CDR3 is built from 11 residues.

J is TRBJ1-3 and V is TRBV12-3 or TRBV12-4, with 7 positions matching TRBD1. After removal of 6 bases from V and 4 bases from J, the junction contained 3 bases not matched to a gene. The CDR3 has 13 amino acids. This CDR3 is CASRPTGGNTIYF. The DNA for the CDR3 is TGTGCCAGCAGGCCGACAGGGGGAAACACCATATATTTT.

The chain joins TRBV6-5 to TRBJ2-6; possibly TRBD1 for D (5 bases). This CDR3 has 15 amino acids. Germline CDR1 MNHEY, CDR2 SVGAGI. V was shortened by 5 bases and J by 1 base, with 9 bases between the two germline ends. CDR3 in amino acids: CASSLRGSGANVLTF. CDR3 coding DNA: TGTGCCAGCAGTCTAAGGGGATCTGGGGCCAACGTCCTGACTTTC.

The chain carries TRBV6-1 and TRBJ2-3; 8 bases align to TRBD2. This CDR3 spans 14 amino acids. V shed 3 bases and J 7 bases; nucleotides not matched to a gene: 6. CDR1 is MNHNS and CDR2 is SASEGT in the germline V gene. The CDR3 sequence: CASSDTSGRNTQYF. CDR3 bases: TGTGCCAGCAGTGACACTAGCGGTAGGAATACGCAGTATTTT.

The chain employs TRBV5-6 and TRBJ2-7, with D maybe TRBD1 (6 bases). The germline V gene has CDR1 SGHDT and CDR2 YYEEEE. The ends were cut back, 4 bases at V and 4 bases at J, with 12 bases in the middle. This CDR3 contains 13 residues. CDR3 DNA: TGTGCCAGCAGCGCCGGGACACCGTACGAGCAGTACTTC. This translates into CASSAGTPYEQYF.

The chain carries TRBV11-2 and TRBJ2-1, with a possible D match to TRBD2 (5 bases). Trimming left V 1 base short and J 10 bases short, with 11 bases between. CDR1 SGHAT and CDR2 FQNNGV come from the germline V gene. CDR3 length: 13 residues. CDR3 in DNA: TGTGCCAGCAGCTTAGTCACCGGGAAGGAGCAGTTCTTC. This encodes CASSLVTGKEQFF. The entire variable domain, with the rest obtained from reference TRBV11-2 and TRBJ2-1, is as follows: EAGVAQSPRYKIIEKRQSVAFWCNPISGHATLYWYQQILGQGPKLLIQFQNNGVVDDSQLPKDRFSAERLKGVDSTLKIQPAKLEDSAVYLCASSLVTGKEQFFGPGTRLTVL.

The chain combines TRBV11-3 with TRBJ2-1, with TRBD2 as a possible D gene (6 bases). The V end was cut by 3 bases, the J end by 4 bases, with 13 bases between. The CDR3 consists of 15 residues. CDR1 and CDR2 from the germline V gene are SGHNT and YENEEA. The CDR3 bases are TGTGCCAGCAGCTTCCCCCCGACTAGTTACAATGAGCAGTTCTTC. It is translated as CASSFPPTSYNEQFF.

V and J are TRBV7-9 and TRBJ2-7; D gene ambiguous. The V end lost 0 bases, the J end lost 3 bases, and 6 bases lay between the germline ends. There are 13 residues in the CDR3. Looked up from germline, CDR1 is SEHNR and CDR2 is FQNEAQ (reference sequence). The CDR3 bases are TGTGCCAGCAGCTTAGCCAATTTCTACGAGCAGTACTTC. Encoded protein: CASSLANFYEQYF.

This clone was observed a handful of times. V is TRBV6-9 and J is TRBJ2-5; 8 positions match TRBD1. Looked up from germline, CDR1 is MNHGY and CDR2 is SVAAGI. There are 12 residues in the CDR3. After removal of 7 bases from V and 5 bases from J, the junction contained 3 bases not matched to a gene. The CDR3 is CASTPGGETQYF. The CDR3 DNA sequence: TGTGCCAGCACCCCAGGGGGCGAGACCCAGTACTTC.

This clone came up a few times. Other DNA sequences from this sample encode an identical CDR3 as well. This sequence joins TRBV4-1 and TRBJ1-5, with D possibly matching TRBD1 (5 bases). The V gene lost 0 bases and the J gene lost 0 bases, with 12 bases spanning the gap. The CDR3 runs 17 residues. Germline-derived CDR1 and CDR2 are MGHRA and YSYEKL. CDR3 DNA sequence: TGCGCCAGCAGCCAAGATCCGGGACGCTATAGCAATCAGCCCCAGCATTTT. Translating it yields CASSQDPGRYSNQPQHF.

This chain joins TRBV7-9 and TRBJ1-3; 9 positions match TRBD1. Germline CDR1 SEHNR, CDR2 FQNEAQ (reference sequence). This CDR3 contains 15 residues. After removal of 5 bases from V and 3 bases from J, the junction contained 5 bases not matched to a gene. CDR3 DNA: TGTGCCAGCAGCCCGGGACAGGGAGGTGGAAACACCATATATTTT. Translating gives CASSPGQGGGNTIYF.

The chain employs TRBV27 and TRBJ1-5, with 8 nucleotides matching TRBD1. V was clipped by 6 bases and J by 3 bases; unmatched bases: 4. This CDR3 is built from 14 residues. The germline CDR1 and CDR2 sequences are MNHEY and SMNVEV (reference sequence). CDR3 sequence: CASRPTGDNQPQHF. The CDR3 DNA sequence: TGTGCCAGCAGACCGACAGGGGACAATCAGCCCCAGCATTTT.

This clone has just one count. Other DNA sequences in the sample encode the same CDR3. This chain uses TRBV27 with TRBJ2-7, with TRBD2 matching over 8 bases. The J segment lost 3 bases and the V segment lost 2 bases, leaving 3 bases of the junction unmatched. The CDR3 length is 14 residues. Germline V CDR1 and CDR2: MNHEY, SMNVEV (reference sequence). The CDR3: CASSLLAGNYEQYF. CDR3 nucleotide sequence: TGTGCCAGCAGTTTACTAGCGGGCAACTACGAGCAGTACTTC.

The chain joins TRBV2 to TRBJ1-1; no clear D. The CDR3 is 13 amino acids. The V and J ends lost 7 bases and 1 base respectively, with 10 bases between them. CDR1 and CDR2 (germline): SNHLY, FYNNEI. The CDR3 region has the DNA TGTGCCAGCACCCGGACGGAGAACACTGAAGCTTTCTTT. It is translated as CASTRTENTEAFF.

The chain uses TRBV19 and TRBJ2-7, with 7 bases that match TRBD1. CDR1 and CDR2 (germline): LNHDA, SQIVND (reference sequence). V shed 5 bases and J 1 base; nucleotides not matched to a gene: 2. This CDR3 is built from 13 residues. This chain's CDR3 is CASSDRVSYEQYF. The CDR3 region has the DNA TGTGCCAGTAGTGACAGGGTGTCCTACGAGCAGTACTTC.

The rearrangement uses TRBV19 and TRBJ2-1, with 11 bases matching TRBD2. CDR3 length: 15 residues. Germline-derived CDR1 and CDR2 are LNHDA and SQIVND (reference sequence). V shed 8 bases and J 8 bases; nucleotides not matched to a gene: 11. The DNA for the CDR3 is TGTGCCAGTCAACCTACTAGCGGGAGTATAGATGAGCAGTTCTTC. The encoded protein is CASQPTSGSIDEQFF.

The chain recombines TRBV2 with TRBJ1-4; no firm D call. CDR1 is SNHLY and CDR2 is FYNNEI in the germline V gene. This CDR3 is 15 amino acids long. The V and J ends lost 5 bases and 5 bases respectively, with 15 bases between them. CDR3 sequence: CASSRLGRPNEKLFF. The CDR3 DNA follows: TGTGCCAGCAGTCGATTAGGCAGGCCGAATGAAAAACTGTTTTTT.

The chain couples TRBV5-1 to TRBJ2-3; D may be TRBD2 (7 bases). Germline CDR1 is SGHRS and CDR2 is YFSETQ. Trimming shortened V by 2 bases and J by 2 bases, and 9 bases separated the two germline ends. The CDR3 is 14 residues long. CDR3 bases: TGCGCCAGCAGCTTAGGGGGGGCCACAGATACGCAGTATTTT. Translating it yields CASSLGGATDTQYF.

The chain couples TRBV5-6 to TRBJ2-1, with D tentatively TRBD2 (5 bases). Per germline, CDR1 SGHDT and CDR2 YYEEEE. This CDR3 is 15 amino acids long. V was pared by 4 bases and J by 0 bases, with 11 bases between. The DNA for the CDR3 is TGTGCCAGCAGCCCCCGAACTAGCTCCTACAATGAGCAGTTCTTC. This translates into CASSPRTSSYNEQFF. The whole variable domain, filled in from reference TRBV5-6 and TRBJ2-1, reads DAGVTQSPTHLIKTRGQQVTLRCSPKSGHDTVSWYQQALGQGPQFIFQYYEEEERQRGNFPDRFSGHQFPNYSSELNVNALLLGDSALYLCASSPRTSSYNEQFFGPGTRLTVL.

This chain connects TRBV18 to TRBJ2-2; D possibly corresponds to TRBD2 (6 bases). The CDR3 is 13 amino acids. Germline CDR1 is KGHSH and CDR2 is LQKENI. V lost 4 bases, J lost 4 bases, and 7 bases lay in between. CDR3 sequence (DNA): TGTGCCAGCTCACTAGCGGCCACCGGGGAGCTGTTTTTT. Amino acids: CASSLAATGELFF. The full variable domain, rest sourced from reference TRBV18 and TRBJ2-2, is NAGVMQNPRHLVRRRGQEARLRCSPMKGHSHVYWYRQLPEEGLKFMVYLQKENIIDESGMPKERFSAEFPKEGPSILRIQQVVRGDSAAYFCASSLAATGELFFGEGSRLTVL.

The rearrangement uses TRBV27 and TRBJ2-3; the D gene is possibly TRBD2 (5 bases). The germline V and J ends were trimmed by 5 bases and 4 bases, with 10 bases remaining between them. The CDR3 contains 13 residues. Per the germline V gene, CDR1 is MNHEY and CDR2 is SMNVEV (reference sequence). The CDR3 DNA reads TGTGCCAGCAGTGGGGTGAGGGCAGATACGCAGTATTTT. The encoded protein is CASSGVRADTQYF.

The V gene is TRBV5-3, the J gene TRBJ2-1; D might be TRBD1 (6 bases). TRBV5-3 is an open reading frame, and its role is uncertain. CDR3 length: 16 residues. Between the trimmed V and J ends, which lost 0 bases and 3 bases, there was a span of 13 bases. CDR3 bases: TGTGCCAGAAGCTTGGTTTTAGGGGGATACTACAATGAGCAGTTCTTC. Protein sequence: CARSLVLGGYYNEQFF.

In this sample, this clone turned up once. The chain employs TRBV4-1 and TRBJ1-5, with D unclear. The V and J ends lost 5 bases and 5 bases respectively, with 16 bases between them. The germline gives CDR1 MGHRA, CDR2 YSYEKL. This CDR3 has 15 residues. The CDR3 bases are TGCGCCAGCAGCGTGTCCCCTCAGGCCTATCAGCCCCAGCATTTT. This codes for CASSVSPQAYQPQHF.

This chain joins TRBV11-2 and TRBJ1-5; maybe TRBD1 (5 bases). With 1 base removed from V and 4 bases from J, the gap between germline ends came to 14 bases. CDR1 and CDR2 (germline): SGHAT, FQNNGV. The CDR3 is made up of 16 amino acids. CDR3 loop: CASSLGPGPLNQPQHF. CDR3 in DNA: TGTGCCAGCAGCTTAGGTCCAGGGCCGTTAAATCAGCCCCAGCATTTT.